This T cell receptor beta chain was sequenced for a study of Ad26.COV2.S vaccination and SARS-CoV-2 variants. The repertoire was sequenced with immunoSEQ multiplex PCR; TCRdb's copy has only in-frame clones and lacks some. Found here are 440,000 or so clones, roughly 87% of them singletons; the top ten hold about 4.1%. This CDR3 is 14 amino acids long. Trimming removed 1 base from V and 9 bases from J, with 10 bases in between. Germline CDR1 is SGHDN and CDR2 is FVKESK. A word on this clone: The antigen is undetermined.

The treatment denotes: roughly 19 received Ad26.COV2.S at low or high dose, single or two shots; 5 received placebo; per-sample allocation not given. Sampling happened 63 days after the first vaccine or placebo injection. General study points: Participants in the vaccine arm had higher spike-specific TCR breadth; placebo recipients had lower.

The sample consisted of peripheral blood, taken in a trial of Ad26.COV2.S vaccine versus placebo. The chain joins TRBV14 to TRBJ1-6; no firm D call. The sequence came from a person between 18 and 59 years old who received the Ad26.COV2.S COVID-19 vaccine or a placebo. The CDR3 region is CASSQGGLGSPLHF. CDR3 coding DNA: TGTGCCAGCAGCCAAGGAGGCCTTGGTTCACCCCTCCACTTT.